This TCR beta chain was captured in a study of blood T cell repertoires in COVID-19. Study-level information: Sites across the United States, Italy and Spain contributed samples from acute and convalescent COVID-19. From T cells, B-cell-depleted T cells, or PBMCs came the material, which was cDNA or gDNA.

CDR1 is LGHDT, CDR2 YNNKEL, per germline (reference sequence). The V gene end was trimmed by 1 base and the J gene end by 7 bases; junction bases not matched to a gene: 11. There are 17 residues in the CDR3. In the authors' methods: Counts of nucleated cells, estimated from reference gene primer amplification, were obtained. Measured with immunoSEQ multiplex PCR; TCRdb has only the in-frame clones, and not every one. V, J and clone size were drawn from that table, and D and trimming were deduced from the DNA. The sample gives about 360,000 clones, over 65% of which show up once; more than 0.95% is in the top ten.

The chain has TRBV3-1 (or the pseudogene TRBV3-2) and TRBJ1-5; 9 nucleotides match TRBD1. The sequenced sample consisted of peripheral blood. The receptor was isolated from a human donor with acute or convalescent COVID-19. The donor label of this sample is uncertain. The CDR3 sequence is CASSQGSGTGRRQPQHF. The CDR3 coding sequence is TGTGCCAGCAGCCAAGGATCCGGGACAGGGAGGAGGCAGCCCCAGCATTTT.